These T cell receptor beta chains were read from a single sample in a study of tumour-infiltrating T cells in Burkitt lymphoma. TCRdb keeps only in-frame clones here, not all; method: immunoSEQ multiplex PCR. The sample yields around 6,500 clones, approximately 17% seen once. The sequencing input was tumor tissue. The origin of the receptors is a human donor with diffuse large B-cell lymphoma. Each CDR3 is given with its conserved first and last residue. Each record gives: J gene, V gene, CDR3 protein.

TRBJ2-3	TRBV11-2	CASSYSGGTQYF
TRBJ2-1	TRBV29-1	CSVAWNEQFF
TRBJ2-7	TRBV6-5	CASIGTSETYEQYF
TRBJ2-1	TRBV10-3	CAISESGDEKLPHNEQFF
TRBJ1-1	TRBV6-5	CASSYSMGGWGTEAFF
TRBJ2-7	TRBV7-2	CASSPVRSSYEQYF
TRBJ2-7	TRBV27	CASSLSPSGTYEQYF
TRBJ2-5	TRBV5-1	CASSANQGSETQYF
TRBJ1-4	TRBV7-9	CASSLDLSGRAEKLFF
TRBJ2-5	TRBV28	CASRPGGVRETQYF
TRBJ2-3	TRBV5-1	CASSNRDRGADTQYF
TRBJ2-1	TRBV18	CASSPLTQGTRLAGANSSYNEQFF
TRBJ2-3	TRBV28	CASSFHGGGTDTQYF
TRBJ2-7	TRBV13	CASSPPGERDEQYF